This T cell receptor (beta chain) was captured by sequencing in a study of T cell repertoires in cytomegalovirus infection. Study-wide background: Both CMV infection and a matching HLA type were indicated by public TCR beta signatures.

Germline V lookup: CDR1 DFQATT, CDR2 SNEGSKA (reference sequence). V was clipped by 3 bases and J by 7 bases, with 12 bases between them. The CDR3 is 12 amino acids. Each CDR3 protein is one row after TCRdb ran MiXCR on the reads. The table has 250,000 to 350,000 distinct CDR3 sequences, roughly 25% seen once; the top ten hold around 13%. This clonotype was sampled from a human donor in good health (CMV status not recorded). Some clones in this sample may be carry-over from other donors' samples. V gene TRBV20-1 combines with J gene TRBJ1-2, with TRBD1 as a possible D gene (5 bases). The sequenced material came from PBMCs. The CDR3 DNA follows: TGCAGTGCTAGGGGGGACGGGTTTGGCTACACCTTC. As protein: CSARGDGFGYTF.